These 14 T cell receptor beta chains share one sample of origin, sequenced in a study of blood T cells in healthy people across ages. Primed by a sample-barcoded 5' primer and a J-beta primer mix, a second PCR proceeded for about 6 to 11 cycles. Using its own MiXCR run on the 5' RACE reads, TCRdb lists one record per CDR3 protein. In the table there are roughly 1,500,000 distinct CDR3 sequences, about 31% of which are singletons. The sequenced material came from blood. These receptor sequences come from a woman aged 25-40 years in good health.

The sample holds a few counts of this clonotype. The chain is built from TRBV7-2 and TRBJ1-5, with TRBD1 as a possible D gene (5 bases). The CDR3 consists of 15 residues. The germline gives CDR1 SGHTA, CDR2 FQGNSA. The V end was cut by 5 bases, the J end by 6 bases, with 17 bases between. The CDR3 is CASSPGGGALQPQHF. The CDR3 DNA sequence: TGTGCCAGCAGCCCTGGCGGCGGGGCGCTTCAGCCCCAGCATTTT.

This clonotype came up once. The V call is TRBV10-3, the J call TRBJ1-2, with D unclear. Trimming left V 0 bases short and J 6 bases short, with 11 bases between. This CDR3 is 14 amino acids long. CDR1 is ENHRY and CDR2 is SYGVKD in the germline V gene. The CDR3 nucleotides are TGTGCCATCAGTGAGTCAGTCAGTCACCATGGCTACACCTTC. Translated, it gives CAISESVSHHGYTF.

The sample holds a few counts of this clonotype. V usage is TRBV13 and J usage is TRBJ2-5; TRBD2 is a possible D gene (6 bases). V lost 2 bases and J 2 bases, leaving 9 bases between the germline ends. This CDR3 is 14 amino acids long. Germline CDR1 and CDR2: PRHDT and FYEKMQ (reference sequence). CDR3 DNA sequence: TGTGCCAGCAGCTTAAGACTAGGTCAAGAGACCCAGTACTTC. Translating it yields CASSLRLGQETQYF.

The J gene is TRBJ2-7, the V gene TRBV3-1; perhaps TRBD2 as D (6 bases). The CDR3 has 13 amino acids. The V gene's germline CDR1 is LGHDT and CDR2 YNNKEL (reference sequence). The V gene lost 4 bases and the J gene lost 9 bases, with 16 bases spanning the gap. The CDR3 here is CASSPDSLGGQYF. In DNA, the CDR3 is TGTGCCAGCAGCCCTGACTCCTTGGGAGGGCAGTACTTC.

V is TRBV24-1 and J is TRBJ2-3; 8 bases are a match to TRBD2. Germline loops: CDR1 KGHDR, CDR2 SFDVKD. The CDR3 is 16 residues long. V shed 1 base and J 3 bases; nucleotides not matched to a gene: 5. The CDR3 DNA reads TGTGCCACCAGTGATTTAGCGGGAGCGGGGACAGATACGCAGTATTTT. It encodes CATSDLAGAGTDTQYF.

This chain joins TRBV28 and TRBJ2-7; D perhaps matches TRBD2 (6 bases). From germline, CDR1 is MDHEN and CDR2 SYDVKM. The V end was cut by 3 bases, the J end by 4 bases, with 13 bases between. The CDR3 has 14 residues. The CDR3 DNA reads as TGTGCCAGCAGTTTGACGGGAGCTAGATACGAGCAGTACTTC. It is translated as CASSLTGARYEQYF.

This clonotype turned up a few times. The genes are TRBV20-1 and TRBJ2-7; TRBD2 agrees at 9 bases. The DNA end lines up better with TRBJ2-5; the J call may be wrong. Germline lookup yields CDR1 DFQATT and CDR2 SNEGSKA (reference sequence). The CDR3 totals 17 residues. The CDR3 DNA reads TGCAGTGCTAAGCCTTTTCCTGCGGGAGGGCTAGTAGAGACCCAGTACTTC. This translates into CSAKPFPAGGLVETQYF.

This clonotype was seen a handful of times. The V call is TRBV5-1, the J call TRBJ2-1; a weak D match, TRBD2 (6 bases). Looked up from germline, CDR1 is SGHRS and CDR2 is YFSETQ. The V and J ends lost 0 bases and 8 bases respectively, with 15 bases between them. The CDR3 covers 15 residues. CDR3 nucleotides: TGCGCCAGCAGCTTGGTAGTGGGAGCGGGCGATGAGCAGTTCTTC. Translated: CASSLVVGAGDEQFF. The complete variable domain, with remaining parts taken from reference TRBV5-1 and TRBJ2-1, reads KAGVTQTPRYLIKTRGQQVTLSCSPISGHRSVSWYQQTPGQGLQFLFEYFSETQRNKGNFPGRFSGRQFSNSRSEMNVSTLELGDSALYLCASSLVVGAGDEQFFGPGTRLTVL.

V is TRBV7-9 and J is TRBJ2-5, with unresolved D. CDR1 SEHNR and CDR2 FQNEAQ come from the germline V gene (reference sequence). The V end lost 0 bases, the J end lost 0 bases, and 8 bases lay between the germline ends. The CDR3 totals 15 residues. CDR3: CASSLAQEYQETQYF. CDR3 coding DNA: TGTGCCAGCAGCTTAGCGCAGGAGTACCAAGAGACCCAGTACTTC. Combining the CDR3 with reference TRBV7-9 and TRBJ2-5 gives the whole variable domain DTGVSQNPRHKITKRGQNVTFRCDPISEHNRLYWYRQTLGQGPEFLTYFQNEAQLEKSRLLSDRFSAERPKGSFSTLEIQRTEQGDSAMYLCASSLAQEYQETQYFGPGTRLLVL.

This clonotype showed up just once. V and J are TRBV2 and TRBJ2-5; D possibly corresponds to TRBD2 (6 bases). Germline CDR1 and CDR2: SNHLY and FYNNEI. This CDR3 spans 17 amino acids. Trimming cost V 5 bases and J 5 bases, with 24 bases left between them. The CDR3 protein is CASSPTGRPSVEETQYF. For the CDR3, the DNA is TGTGCCAGCAGTCCCACCGGACGACCTAGCGTTGAGGAGACCCAGTACTTC.

Here the CDR3 reads CSARETGGYSNQPQHF. CDR3 bases: TGCAGTGCTAGAGAGACAGGGGGCTATAGCAATCAGCCCCAGCATTTT. The chain employs TRBV20-1 and TRBJ1-5; TRBD1 agrees at 10 bases. This CDR3 spans 16 amino acids. V shed 0 bases, J shed 0 bases, and the junction held 2 bases outside the gene matches. The germline CDR1 and CDR2 sequences are DFQATT and SNEGSKA (reference sequence).

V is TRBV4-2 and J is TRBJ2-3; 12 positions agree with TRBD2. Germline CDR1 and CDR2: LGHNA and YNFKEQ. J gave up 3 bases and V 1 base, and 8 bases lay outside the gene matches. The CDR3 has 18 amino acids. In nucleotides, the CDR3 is TGTGCCAGCAGCCAAGCCCTAAACCTAGCGGGGGGGACAGATACGCAGTATTTT. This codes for CASSQALNLAGGTDTQYF.

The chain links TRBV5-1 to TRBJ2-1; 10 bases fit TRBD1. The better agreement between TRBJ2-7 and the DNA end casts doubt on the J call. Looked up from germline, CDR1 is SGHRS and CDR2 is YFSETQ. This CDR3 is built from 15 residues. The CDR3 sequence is CASSATGGNYNEQYF. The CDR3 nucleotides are TGCGCCAGCAGCGCGACAGGGGGCAACTACAATGAGCAGTACTTC.

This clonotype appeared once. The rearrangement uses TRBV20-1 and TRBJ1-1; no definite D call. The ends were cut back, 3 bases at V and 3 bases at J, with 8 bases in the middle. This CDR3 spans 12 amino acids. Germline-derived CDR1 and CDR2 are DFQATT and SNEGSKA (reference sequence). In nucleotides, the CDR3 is TGCAGTGCTAGTCGGGAATACACTGAAGCTTTCTTT. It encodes CSASREYTEAFF.